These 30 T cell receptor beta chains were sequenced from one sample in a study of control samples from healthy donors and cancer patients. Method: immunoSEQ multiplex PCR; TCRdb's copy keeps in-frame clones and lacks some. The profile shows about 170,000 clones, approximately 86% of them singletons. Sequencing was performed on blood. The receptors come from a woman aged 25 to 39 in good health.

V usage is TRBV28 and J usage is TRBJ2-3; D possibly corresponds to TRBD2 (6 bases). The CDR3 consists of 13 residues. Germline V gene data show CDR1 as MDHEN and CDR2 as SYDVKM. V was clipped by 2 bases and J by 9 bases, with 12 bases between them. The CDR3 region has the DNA TGTGCCAGCAGTTTACCGGGAGCGCGCACGCAGTATTTT. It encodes CASSLPGARTQYF.

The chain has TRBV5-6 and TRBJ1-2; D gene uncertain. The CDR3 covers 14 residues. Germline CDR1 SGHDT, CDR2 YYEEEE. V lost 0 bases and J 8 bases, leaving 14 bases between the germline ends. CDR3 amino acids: CASSLALGDDGYTF. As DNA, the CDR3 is TGTGCCAGCAGCTTGGCCCTCGGGGATGACGGCTACACCTTC.

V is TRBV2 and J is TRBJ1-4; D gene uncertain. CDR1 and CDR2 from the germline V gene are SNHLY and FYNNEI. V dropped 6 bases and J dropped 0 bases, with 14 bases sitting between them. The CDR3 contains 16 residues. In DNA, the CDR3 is TGTGCCAGCAGGAATGACTGGCCCTCAACTAATGAAAAACTGTTTTTT. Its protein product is CASRNDWPSTNEKLFF. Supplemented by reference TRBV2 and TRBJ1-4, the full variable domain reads EPEVTQTPSHQVTQMGQEVILRCVPISNHLYFYWYRQILGQKVEFLVSFYNNEISEKSEIFDDQFSVERPDGSNFTLKIRSTKLEDSAMYFCASRNDWPSTNEKLFFGSGTQLSVL.

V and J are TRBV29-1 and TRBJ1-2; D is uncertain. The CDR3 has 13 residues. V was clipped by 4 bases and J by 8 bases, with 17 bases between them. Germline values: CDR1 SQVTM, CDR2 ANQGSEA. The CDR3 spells CSVVNPGQRGYTF. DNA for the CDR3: TGCAGCGTTGTGAATCCGGGCCAAAGGGGCTACACCTTC.

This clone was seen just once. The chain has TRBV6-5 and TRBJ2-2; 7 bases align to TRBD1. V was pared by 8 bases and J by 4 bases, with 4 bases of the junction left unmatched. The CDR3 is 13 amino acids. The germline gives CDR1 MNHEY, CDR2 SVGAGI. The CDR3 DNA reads TGTGCCAGCCGATACAGGGGCACCGGGGAGCTGTTTTTT. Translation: CASRYRGTGELFF.

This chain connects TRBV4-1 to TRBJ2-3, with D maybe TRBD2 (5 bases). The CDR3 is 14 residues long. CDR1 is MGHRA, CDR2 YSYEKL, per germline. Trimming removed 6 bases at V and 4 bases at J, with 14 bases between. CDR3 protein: CASSSSTGPDTQYF. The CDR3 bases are TGCGCCAGCAGTTCTAGCACGGGCCCAGATACGCAGTATTTT.

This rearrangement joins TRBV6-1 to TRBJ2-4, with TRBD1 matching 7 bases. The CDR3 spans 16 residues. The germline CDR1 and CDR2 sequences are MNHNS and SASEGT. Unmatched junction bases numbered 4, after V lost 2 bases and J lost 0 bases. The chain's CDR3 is CASSEMGTVAKNIQYF. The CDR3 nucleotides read TGTGCCAGCAGTGAAATGGGGACAGTAGCCAAAAACATTCAGTACTTC.

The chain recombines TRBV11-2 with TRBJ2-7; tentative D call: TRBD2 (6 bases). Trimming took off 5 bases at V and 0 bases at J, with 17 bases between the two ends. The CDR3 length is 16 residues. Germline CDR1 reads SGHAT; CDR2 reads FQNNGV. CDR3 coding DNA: TGTGCCAGCAGCGTTAAGGAGGGATTTAGCTCCTACGAGCAGTACTTC. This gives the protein CASSVKEGFSSYEQYF.

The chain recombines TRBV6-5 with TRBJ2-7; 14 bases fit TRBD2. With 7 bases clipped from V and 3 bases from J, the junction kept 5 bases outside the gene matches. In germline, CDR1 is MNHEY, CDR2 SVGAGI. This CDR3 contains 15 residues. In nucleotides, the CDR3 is TGTGCCAGCATGGGACTAGCGGGAGCCATCTACGAGCAGTACTTC. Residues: CASMGLAGAIYEQYF.

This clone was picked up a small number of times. In nucleotides, the CDR3 is TGTGCCAGCAGTGCCCGAGGCTACACCTTC. It translates to CASSARGYTF. The rearrangement joins TRBV27 to TRBJ1-2; D not resolved. Deletions cut 5 bases from V and 8 bases from J, with 6 bases between. The CDR3 loop spans 10 amino acids. CDR1 MNHEY and CDR2 SMNVEV come from the germline V gene (reference sequence).

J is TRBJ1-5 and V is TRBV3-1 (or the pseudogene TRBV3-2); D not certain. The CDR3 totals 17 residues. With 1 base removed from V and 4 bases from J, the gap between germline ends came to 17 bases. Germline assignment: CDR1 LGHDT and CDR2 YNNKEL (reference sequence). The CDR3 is CASSQAPPTETNQPQHF. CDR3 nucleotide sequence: TGTGCCAGCAGCCAAGCCCCTCCCACAGAGACTAATCAGCCCCAGCATTTT.

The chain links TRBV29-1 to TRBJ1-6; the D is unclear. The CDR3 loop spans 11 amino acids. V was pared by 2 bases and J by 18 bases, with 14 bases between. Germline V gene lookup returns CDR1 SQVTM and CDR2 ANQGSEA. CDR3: CSVEIGRTSHF. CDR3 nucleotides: TGCAGCGTTGAAATAGGCCGTACGTCCCACTTT.

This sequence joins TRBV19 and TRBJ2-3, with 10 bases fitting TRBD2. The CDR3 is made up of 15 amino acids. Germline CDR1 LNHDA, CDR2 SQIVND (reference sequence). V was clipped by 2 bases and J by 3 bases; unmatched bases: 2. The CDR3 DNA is TGTGCCAGTAGTATACTAGCGGGGGCGACAGATACGCAGTATTTT. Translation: CASSILAGATDTQYF.

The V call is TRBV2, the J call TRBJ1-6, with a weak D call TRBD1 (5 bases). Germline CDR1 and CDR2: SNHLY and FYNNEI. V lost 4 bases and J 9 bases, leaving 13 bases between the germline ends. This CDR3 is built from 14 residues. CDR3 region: CASSADVGGSPLHF. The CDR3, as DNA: TGTGCCAGCAGTGCCGACGTGGGGGGTTCACCCCTCCACTTT.

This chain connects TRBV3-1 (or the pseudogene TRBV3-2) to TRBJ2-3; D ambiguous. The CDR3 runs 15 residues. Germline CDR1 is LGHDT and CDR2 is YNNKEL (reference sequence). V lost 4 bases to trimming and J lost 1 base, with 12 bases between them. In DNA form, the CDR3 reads TGTGCCAGCAGCCTTGTTCAGGCGGGCACAGATACGCAGTATTTT. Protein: CASSLVQAGTDTQYF.

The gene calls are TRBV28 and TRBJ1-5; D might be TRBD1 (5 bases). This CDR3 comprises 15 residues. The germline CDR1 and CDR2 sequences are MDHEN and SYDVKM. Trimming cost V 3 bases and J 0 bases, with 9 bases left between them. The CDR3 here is CASSLSGGSNQPQHF. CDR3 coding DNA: TGTGCCAGCAGTTTGTCGGGGGGTAGCAATCAGCCCCAGCATTTT.

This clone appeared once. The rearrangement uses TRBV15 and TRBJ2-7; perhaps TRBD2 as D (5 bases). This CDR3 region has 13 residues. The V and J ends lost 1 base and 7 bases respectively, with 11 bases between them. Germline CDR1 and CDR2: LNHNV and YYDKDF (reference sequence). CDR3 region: CATSRGRAEEQYV. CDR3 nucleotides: TGTGCCACCAGCAGAGGGCGGGCGGAAGAGCAGTACGTC.

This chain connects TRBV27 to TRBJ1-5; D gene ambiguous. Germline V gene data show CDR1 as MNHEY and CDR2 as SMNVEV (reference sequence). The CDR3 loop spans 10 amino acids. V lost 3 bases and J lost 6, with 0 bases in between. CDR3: CASSFQPQHF. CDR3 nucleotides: TGTGCCAGCAGTTTTCAGCCCCAGCATTTT.

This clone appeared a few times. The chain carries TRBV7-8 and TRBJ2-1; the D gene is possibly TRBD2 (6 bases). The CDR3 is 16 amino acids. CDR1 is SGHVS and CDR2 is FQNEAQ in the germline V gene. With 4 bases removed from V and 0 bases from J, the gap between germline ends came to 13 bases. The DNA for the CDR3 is TGTGCCAGCAGCTCGGGAGCCAGAAGCTCCTACAATGAGCAGTTCTTC. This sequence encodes CASSSGARSSYNEQFF.

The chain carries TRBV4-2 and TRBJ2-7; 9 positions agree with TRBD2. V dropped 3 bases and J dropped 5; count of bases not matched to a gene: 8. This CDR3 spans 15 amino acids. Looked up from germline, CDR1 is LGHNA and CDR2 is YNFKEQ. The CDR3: CASSQTSGDLDEQYF. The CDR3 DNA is TGTGCCAGCAGCCAGACTAGCGGAGATCTCGACGAGCAGTACTTC.

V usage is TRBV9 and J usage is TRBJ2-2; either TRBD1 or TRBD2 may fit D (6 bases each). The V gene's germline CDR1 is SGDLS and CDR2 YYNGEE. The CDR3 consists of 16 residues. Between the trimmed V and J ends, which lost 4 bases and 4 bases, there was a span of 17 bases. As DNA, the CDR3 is TGTGCCAGCAGCCCGGAGGGGGACATCGGCACCGGGGAGCTGTTTTTT. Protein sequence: CASSPEGDIGTGELFF. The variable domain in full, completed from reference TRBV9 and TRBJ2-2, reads DSGVTQTPKHLITATGQRVTLRCSPRSGDLSVYWYQQSLDQGLQFLIQYYNGEERAKGNILERFSAQQFPDLHSELNLSSLELGDSALYFCASSPEGDIGTGELFFGEGSRLTVL.

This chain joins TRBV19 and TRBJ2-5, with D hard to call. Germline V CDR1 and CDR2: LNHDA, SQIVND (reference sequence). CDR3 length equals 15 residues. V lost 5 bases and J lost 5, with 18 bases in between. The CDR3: CASSSDASSSETQYF. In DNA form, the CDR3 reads TGTGCCAGTAGTTCCGACGCCTCAAGCTCGGAGACCCAGTACTTC.

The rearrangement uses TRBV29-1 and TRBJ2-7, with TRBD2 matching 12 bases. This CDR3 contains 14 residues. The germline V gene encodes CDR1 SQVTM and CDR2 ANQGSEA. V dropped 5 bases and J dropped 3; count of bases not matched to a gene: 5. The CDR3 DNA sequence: TGCAGCGTTACGGGACTAGCGGGTGTCTACGAGCAGTACTTC. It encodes CSVTGLAGVYEQYF.

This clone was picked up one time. The CDR3 coding sequence is TGTGCCAGCAGCTTAGAGGCTGGGGTTTCACTCGGCTACACCTTC. It encodes CASSLEAGVSLGYTF. V and J are TRBV11-2 and TRBJ1-2; D is unclear. This CDR3 has 15 residues. Germline assignment: CDR1 SGHAT and CDR2 FQNNGV. The V gene lost 0 bases and the J gene lost 8 bases, with 16 bases spanning the gap.

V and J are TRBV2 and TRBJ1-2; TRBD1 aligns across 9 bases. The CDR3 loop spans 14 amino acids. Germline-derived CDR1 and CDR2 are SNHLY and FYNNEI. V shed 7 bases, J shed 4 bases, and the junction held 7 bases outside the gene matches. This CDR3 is CASTDRGGSYGYTF. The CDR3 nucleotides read TGTGCCAGCACGGACAGGGGAGGTAGCTATGGCTACACCTTC.

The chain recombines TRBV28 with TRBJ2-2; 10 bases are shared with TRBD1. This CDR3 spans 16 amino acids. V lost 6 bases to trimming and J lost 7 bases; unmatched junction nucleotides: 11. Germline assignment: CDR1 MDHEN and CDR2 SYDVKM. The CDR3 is CASSLMGTGAIGELFF. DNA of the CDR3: TGTGCCAGCAGCCTTATGGGGACAGGGGCGATCGGGGAGCTGTTTTTT.

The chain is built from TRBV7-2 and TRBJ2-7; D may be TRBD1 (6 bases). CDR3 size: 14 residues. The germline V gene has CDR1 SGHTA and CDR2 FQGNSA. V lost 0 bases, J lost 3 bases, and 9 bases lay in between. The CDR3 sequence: CASSLASTGYEQYV. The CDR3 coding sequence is TGTGCCAGCAGCTTAGCTTCGACAGGCTACGAGCAGTACGTC.

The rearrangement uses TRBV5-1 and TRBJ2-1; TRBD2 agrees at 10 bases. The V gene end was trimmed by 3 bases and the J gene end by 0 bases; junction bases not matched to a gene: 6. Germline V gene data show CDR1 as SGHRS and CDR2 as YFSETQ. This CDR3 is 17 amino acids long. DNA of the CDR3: TGCGCCAGCAGCTATACTAGCGGGGTGAGCTCCTACAATGAGCAGTTCTTC. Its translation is CASSYTSGVSSYNEQFF.

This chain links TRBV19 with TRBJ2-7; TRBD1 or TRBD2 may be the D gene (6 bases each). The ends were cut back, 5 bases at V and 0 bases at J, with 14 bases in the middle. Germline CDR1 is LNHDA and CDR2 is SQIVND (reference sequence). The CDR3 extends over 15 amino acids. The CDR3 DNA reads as TGTGCCAGTAGTGCAGGGGCGGGAAGCTCCTACGAGCAGTACTTC. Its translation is CASSAGAGSSYEQYF.

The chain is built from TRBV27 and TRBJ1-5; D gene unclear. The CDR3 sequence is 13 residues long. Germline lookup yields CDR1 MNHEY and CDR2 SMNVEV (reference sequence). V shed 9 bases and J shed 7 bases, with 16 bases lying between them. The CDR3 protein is CASRGLSAQPQHF. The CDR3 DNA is TGTGCCAGTCGTGGACTTTCGGCCCAGCCCCAGCATTTT.